These 7 T cell receptor beta chains share one sample of origin, sequenced in a study of blood T cell repertoires in COVID-19. Sequenced by immunoSEQ multiplex PCR; TCRdb stores in-frame clones only, minus some. The profile shows about 310,000 clones, approximately 90% of them singletons. Sequenced: PBMCs or T cells enriched from blood (not recorded which). The receptors here all came from a woman in her late teens or twenties who had recovered from COVID-19.

The chain recombines TRBV5-1 with TRBJ2-7, with 9 bases lining up with TRBD1. J lost 7 bases, V lost 2 bases, and 7 bases had no gene match. The V gene's germline CDR1 is SGHRS and CDR2 YFSETQ. This CDR3 comprises 14 residues. DNA of the CDR3: TGCGCCAGCAGCTTCCGGACAGGGGACGGGGAGCAGTACTTC. It yields the protein CASSFRTGDGEQYF. The full variable domain, its missing parts supplied by reference TRBV5-1 and TRBJ2-7, is KAGVTQTPRYLIKTRGQQVTLSCSPISGHRSVSWYQQTPGQGLQFLFEYFSETQRNKGNFPGRFSGRQFSNSRSEMNVSTLELGDSALYLCASSFRTGDGEQYFGPGTRLTVT.

The chain combines TRBV7-2 with TRBJ1-6; TRBD1 matches 8 bases. Germline CDR1 reads SGHTA; CDR2 reads FQGNSA. Trimming removed 3 bases from V and 6 bases from J; junction bases left unmatched: 4. The CDR3 covers 15 residues. The CDR3 DNA sequence: TGTGCCAGCAGCTTCAGGGGGCGCGGTAATTCACCCCTCCACTTT. This gives the protein CASSFRGRGNSPLHF.

V is TRBV29-1 and J is TRBJ2-3, with 10 nucleotides matching TRBD2. The V and J ends lost 3 bases and 4 bases, in that order; junction bases with no gene match: 4. The CDR3 covers 14 residues. CDR1 and CDR2 from the germline V gene are SQVTM and ANQGSEA. In DNA form, the CDR3 reads TGCAGCGTTGAGCTAGCGGGGGATGCAGATACGCAGTATTTT. This encodes CSVELAGDADTQYF.

The rearrangement links TRBV28 to TRBJ1-2, with 8 bases matching TRBD1. The CDR3 length is 18 residues. Germline CDR1 is MDHEN and CDR2 is SYDVKM. With 1 base clipped from V and 2 bases from J, the junction kept 12 bases outside the gene matches. The CDR3 DNA sequence: TGTGCCAGCAGTTTATTTGTAGCAGGGCGACAGGGGAACTATGGCTACACCTTC. Protein sequence: CASSLFVAGRQGNYGYTF.

This chain's CDR3 is CATGESGEPQYF. CDR3 coding DNA: TGTGCCACCGGAGAGAGCGGGGAACCGCAGTATTTT. The chain links TRBV24-1 to TRBJ2-3; TRBD2 aligns across 7 bases. Trimming at V came to 9 bases and at J to 10 bases, leaving 9 bases not matched to a gene. This CDR3 is built from 12 residues. Per germline, CDR1 KGHDR and CDR2 SFDVKD.

The chain links TRBV3-1 (or the pseudogene TRBV3-2) to TRBJ1-2; D may be TRBD1 (6 bases). Trimming took off 7 bases at V and 2 bases at J, with 17 bases between the two ends. The germline V gene encodes CDR1 LGHDT and CDR2 YNNKEL (reference sequence). The CDR3 length is 15 residues. The CDR3 region is CASKESLGANYGYTF. The CDR3 DNA reads TGTGCCAGCAAGGAATCATTGGGGGCGAACTATGGCTACACCTTC.

The rearrangement links TRBV19 to TRBJ2-2; D unclear. Per the germline V gene, CDR1 is LNHDA and CDR2 is SQIVND (reference sequence). The CDR3 length is 15 residues. Trimming pared 4 bases from V and 0 bases from J, leaving 9 bases between. CDR3 nucleotide sequence: TGTGCCAGTAGTAAGATACGGGCGAACACCGGGGAGCTGTTTTTT. Its protein product is CASSKIRANTGELFF.